This TCR beta chain was recorded in a study of cytomegalovirus exposure and HLA in healthy donors. Notes on the study in general: Cytomegalovirus association was listed for roughly 160 TCR beta chains.

This clone was seen just once. As yet, its antigen is unknown. PCR was performed using 60 Vbeta and 13 Jbeta primers. Sequenced by immunoSEQ multiplex PCR; TCRdb stores in-frame clones only, minus some. The data show roughly 120,000 clones, roughly two thirds seen once. Donors had nominal health at sampling but likely had unrecorded immune exposures. V was cut by 4 bases and J by 3 bases, with 12 bases left in between. CDR3 length: 14 residues. Germline CDR1 and CDR2: SGHTA and FQGNSA. The sequencing input was PBMCs. This sequence joins TRBV7-2 and TRBJ1-2, with D possibly matching TRBD1 (5 bases). This TCR derives from a man aged 30 to 39 in good health and CMV-seropositive. CDR3: CASSSALGDYGYTF. Written as DNA, the CDR3 is TGTGCCAGCAGCTCCGCTCTAGGGGACTATGGCTACACCTTC. The entire variable domain, with the rest obtained from reference TRBV7-2 and TRBJ1-2, is as follows: GAGVSQSPSNKVTEKGKDVELRCDPISGHTALYWYRQSLGQGLEFLIYFQGNSAPDKSGLPSDRFSAERTGGSVSTLTIQRTQQEDSAVYLCASSSALGDYGYTFGSGTRLTVV.